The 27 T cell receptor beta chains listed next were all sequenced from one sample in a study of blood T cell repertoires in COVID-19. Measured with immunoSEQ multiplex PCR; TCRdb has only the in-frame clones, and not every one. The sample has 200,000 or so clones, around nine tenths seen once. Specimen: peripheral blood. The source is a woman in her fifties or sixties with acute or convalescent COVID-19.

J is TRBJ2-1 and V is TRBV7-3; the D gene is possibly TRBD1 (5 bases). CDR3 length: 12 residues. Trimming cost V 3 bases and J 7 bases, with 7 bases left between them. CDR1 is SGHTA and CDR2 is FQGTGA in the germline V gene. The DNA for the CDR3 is TGTGCCAGCAGCTTTCAGGGAAATGAGCAGTTCTTC. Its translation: CASSFQGNEQFF.

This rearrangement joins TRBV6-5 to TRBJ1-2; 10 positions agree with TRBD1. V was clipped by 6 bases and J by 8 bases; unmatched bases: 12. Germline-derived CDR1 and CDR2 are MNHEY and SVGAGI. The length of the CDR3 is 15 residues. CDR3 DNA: TGTGCCAGCAGCTCACCAAGACAGGGGGCGGGAGGCTACACCTTC. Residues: CASSSPRQGAGGYTF.

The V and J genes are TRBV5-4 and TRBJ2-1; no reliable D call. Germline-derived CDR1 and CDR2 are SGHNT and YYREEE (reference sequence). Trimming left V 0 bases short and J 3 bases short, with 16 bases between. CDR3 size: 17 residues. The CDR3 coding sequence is TGTGCCAGCAGCTTGGGCACTCGTCAACCACTCTACAATGAGCAGTTCTTC. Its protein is CASSLGTRQPLYNEQFF.

CDR3 protein: CASSPMSGTGITGELFF. The CDR3, as DNA: TGTGCCAGCTCACCAATGTCCGGGACAGGGATCACCGGGGAGCTGTTTTTT. The chain joins TRBV18 to TRBJ2-2, with 9 bases matching TRBD1. With 2 bases clipped from V and 4 bases from J, the junction kept 8 bases outside the gene matches. This CDR3 region has 17 residues. CDR1 is KGHSH, CDR2 LQKENI, per germline.

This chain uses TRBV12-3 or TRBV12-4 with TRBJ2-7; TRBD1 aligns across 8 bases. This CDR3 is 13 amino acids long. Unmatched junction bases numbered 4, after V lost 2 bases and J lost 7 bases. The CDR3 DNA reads TGTGCCAGCAGTTTACAGGGGGCGGGGGAGCAGTACTTC. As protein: CASSLQGAGEQYF.

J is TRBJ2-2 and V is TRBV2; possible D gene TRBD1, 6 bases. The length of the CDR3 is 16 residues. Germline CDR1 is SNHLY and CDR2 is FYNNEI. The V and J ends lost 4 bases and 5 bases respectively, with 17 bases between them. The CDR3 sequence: CASSVAAGVRTGELFF. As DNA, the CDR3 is TGTGCCAGCAGTGTGGCGGCAGGGGTAAGGACCGGGGAGCTGTTTTTT.

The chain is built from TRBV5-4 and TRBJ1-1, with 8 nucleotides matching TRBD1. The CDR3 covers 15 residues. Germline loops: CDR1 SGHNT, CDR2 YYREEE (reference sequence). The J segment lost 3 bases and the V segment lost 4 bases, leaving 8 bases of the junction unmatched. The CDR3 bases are TGTGCCAGCAGCCGTAGACAGGGGAGGGACACTGAAGCTTTCTTT. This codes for CASSRRQGRDTEAFF.

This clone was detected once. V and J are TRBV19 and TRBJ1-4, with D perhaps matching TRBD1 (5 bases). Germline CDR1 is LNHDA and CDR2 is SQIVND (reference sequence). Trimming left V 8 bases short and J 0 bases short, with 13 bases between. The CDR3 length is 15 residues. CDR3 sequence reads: CASGDRTATNEKLFF. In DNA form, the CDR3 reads TGTGCCAGTGGTGACAGAACAGCAACTAATGAAAAACTGTTTTTT.

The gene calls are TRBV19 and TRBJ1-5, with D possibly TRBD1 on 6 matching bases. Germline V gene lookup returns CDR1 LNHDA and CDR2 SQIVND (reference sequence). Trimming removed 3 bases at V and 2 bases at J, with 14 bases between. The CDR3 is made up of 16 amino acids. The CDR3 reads CASSMLTGYGNQPQHF. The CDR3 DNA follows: TGTGCCAGTAGTATGCTCACAGGGTATGGCAATCAGCCCCAGCATTTT. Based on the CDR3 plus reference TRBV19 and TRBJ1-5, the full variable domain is DGGITQSPKYLFRKEGQNVTLSCEQNLNHDAMYWYRQDPGQGLRLIYYSQIVNDFQKGDIAEGYSVSREKKESFPLTVTSAQKNPTAFYLCASSMLTGYGNQPQHFGDGTRLSIL.

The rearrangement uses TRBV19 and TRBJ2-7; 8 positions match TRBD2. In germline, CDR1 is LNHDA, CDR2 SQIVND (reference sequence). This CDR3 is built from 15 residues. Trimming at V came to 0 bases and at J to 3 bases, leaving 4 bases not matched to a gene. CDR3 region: CASSIEAAGGYEQYF. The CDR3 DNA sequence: TGTGCCAGTAGTATAGAGGCGGCGGGAGGCTACGAGCAGTACTTC.

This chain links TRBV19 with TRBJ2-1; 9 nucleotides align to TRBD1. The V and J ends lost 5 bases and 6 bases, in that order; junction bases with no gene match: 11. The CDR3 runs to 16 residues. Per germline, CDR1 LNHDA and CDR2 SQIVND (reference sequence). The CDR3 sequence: CASSVTGGLGGNEQFF. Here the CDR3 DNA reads TGTGCCAGTAGTGTGACAGGGGGTCTAGGGGGCAATGAGCAGTTCTTC.

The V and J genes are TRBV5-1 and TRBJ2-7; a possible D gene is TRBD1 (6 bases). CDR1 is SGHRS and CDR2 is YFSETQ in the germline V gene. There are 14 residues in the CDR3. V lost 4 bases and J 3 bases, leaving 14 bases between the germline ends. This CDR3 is CASSQSGVSYEQYF. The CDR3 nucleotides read TGCGCCAGCAGCCAGTCAGGGGTAAGCTACGAGCAGTACTTC.

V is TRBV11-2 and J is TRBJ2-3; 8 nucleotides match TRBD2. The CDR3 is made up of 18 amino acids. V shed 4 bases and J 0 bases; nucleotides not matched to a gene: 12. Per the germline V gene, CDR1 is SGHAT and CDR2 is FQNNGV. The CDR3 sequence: CASSSYDLAGGSTDTQYF. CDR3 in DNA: TGTGCCAGCAGCTCCTATGACCTAGCGGGTGGTAGCACAGATACGCAGTATTTT.

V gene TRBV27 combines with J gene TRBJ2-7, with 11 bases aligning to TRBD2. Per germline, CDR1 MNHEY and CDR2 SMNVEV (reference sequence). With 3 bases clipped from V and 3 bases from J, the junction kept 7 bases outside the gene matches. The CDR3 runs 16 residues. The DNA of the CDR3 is TGTGCCAGCAGTTTCCGGACTAGCGGGCGACACTACGAGCAGTACTTC. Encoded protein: CASSFRTSGRHYEQYF.

CDR3 nucleotides: TGTGCCAGCAGTTACCCCGGGGGGGCCTACGAGCAGTACTTC. Translation gives CASSYPGGAYEQYF. The V call is TRBV6-2 or TRBV6-3, the J call TRBJ2-7; 8 bases map to TRBD2. The length of the CDR3 is 14 residues. Germline trimming cut 2 bases from V and 2 bases from J; bases unmatched to any gene: 2. CDR1 and CDR2 (germline): MNHEY, SVGEGT.

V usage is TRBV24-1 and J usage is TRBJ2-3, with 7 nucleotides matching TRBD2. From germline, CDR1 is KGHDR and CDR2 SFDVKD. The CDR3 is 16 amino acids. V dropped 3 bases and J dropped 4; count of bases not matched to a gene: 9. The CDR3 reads CATSDGTTSSSDTQYF. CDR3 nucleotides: TGTGCCACCAGTGATGGGACTACTAGTTCGTCAGATACGCAGTATTTT.

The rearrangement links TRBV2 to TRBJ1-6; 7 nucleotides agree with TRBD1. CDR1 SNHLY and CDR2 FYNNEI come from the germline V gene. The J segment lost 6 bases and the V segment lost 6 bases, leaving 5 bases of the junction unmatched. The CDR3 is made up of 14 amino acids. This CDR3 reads CASRTDRSNSPLHF. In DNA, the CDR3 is TGTGCCAGCAGAACGGACAGGTCTAATTCACCCCTCCACTTT.

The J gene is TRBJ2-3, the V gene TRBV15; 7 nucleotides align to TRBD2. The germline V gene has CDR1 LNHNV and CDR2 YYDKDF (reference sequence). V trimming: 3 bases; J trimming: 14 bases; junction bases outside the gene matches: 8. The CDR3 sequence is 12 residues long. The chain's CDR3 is CATSRERGRPYF. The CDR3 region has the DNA TGTGCCACCAGCAGGGAGCGGGGAAGGCCGTATTTT. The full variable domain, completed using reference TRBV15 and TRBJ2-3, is DAMVIQNPRYQVTQFGKPVTLSCSQTLNHNVMYWYQQKSSQAPKLLFHYYDKDFNNEADTPDNFQSRRPNTSFCFLDIRSPGLGDTAMYLCATSRERGRPYFGPGTRLTVL.

For the CDR3, the DNA is TGTGCCAGCTCACCAAGCCGCCAGAACACTGAAGCTTTCTTT. It is translated as CASSPSRQNTEAFF. The chain is built from TRBV18 and TRBJ1-1; no clear D gene. The CDR3 length is 14 residues. Trimming removed 2 bases at V and 1 base at J, with 8 bases between. Germline lookup yields CDR1 KGHSH and CDR2 LQKENI.

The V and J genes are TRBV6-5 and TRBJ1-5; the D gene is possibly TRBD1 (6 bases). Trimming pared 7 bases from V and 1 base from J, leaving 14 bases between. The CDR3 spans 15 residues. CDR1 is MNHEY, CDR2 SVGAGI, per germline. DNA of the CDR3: TGTGCCAGCACACCGGGGGGGGCCAGCAATCAGCCCCAGCATTTT. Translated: CASTPGGASNQPQHF.

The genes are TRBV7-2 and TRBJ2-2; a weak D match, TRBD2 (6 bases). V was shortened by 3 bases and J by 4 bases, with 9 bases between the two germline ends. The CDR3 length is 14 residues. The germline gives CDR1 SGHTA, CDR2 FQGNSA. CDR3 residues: CASSLGLPTGELFF. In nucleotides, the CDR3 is TGTGCCAGCAGCTTGGGACTTCCCACCGGGGAGCTGTTTTTT. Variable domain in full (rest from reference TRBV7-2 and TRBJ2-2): GAGVSQSPSNKVTEKGKDVELRCDPISGHTALYWYRQSLGQGLEFLIYFQGNSAPDKSGLPSDRFSAERTGGSVSTLTIQRTQQEDSAVYLCASSLGLPTGELFFGEGSRLTVL.

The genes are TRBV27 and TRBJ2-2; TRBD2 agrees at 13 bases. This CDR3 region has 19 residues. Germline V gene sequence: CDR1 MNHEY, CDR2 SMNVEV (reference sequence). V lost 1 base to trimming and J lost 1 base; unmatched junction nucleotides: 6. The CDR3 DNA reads TGTGCCAGCAGTTTATTACTACTAGCGGGGGGGAGGAACACCGGGGAGCTGTTTTTT. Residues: CASSLLLLAGGRNTGELFF.

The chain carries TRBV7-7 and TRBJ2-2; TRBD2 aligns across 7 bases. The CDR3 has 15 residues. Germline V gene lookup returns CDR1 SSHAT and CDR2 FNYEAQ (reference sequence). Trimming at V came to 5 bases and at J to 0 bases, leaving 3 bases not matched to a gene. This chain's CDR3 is CASSASGSNTGELFF. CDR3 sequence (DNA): TGTGCCAGCAGCGCTAGCGGCTCGAACACCGGGGAGCTGTTTTTT.

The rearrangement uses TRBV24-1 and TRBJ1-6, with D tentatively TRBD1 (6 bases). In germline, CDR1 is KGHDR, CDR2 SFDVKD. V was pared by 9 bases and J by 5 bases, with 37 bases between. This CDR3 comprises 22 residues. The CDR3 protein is CATQISPSRTSPRGFHNSPLHF. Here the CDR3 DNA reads TGTGCCACCCAAATTTCACCCTCGCGGACCTCTCCTAGGGGGTTTCATAATTCACCCCTCCACTTT.

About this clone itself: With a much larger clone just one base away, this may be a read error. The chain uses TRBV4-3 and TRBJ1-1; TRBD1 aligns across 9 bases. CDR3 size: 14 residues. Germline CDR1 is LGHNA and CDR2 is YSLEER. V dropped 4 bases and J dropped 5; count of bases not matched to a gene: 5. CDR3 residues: CASSLTGGRTEAFF. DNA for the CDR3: TGCGCCAGCAGCCTGACAGGGGGTAGGACTGAAGCTTTCTTT.

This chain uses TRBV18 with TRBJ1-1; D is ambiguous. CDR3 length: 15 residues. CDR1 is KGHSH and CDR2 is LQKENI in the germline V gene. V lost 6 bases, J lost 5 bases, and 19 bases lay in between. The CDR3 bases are TGTGCCAGCTCCTCCAAAGGCCAACCGGAGACTGAAGCTTTCTTT. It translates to CASSSKGQPETEAFF.

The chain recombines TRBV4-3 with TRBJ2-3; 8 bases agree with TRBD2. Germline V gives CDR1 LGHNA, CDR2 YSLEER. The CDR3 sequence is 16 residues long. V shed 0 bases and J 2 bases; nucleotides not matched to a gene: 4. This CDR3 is CASSQEGLAFTDTQYF. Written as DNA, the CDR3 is TGCGCCAGCAGCCAAGAAGGACTAGCCTTCACAGATACGCAGTATTTT.